Included here is one T cell receptor (beta chain) sequence, with context. The data were taken from a study of blood T cell repertoires in COVID-19. Produced via immunoSEQ multiplex PCR; TCRdb's table is partial and in-frame only. The sample lists roughly 110,000 clones; roughly 90% were seen once. The CDR3 sequence is 13 residues long. In germline, CDR1 is SEHNR, CDR2 FQNEAQ (reference sequence). V lost 6 bases and J lost 10, with 16 bases in between. The chain uses TRBV7-9 and TRBJ2-1; possible D gene TRBD2, 6 bases. The sequenced sample was peripheral blood. The TCR comes from a man between 40 and 49 years old with active or convalescent COVID-19. The CDR3 loop is CASSPTAGHEQFF. The CDR3 nucleotides read TGTGCCAGCAGTCCTACGGCGGGGCACGAGCAGTTCTTC.